This T cell receptor beta chain was observed in a study of T cells in Graves' hyperthyroidism and ophthalmopathy. On the study more broadly: Once the initial diagnosis was made, peripheral blood was obtained before any treatment.

The CDR3 runs 17 residues. With 0 bases removed from V and 0 bases from J, the gap between germline ends came to 9 bases. Germline V gene data show CDR1 as MNHEY and CDR2 as SVGAGI. From RNA transcripts, TCR beta CDR3 regions were amplified. First-round RT-PCR targeting the TCR CDR3 was performed with the HTBI primer set. TCRdb fed the multiplex PCR reads into MiXCR, producing one record per CDR3 protein. This table has 300,000 to 450,000 distinct CDR3 sequences, more than 12% appearing once. The receptor was derived from a woman between 25 and 40 years old with Graves' hyperthyroidism. Sequences were obtained from blood. This sequence joins TRBV6-5 and TRBJ2-6, with unresolved D. The CDR3 loop reads CASSYSISVSGANVLTF. In DNA form, the CDR3 reads TGTGCCAGCAGTTACTCGATATCTGTCTCTGGGGCCAACGTCCTGACTTTC.